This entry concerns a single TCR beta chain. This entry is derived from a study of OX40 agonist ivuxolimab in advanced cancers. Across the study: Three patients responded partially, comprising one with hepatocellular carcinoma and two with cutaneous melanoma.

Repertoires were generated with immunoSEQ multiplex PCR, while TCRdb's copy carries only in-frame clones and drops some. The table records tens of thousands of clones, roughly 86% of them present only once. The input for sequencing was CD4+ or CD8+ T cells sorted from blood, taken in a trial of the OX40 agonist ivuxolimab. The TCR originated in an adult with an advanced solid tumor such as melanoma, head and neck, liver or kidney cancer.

The CDR3: CASSPSGTEPNYGYTF. The CDR3 DNA follows: TGTGCCAGCTCACCCTCAGGGACCGAACCTAACTATGGCTACACCTTC. The chain is built from TRBV18 and TRBJ1-2, with D tentatively TRBD1 (5 bases). Germline-derived CDR1 and CDR2 are KGHSH and LQKENI. The CDR3 extends over 16 amino acids. Between the trimmed V and J ends, which lost 3 bases and 0 bases, there was a span of 14 bases.